There are a few counts of the clone carrying this TCR beta chain. This entry comes from a study of blood T cell repertoires in COVID-19. Overall study context: The origin of the acute and convalescent COVID-19 samples was the United States, Italy and Spain.

Profiling relied on immunoSEQ multiplex PCR, and the TCRdb table lists in-frame clones only, not all of them. Of about 150,000 clones in the sample, around four fifths were seen once. CDR3 length equals 14 residues. V lost 5 bases to trimming and J lost 4 bases, with 12 bases between them. CDR1 and CDR2 (germline): SGHTA, FQGNSA. Sequencing was carried out using PBMCs or T cells enriched from blood (not recorded which). The TCR comes from a woman aged 50 to 65 who had recovered from COVID-19. This chain connects TRBV7-2 to TRBJ1-5; D is unresolved. The CDR3, as DNA: TGTGCCAGCAGCCTATTGACAAGTAATCAGCCCCAGCATTTT. It translates to CASSLLTSNQPQHF.